Listed below are T cell receptor beta chains from one sample, sequenced in a study of blood T cell repertoires in COVID-19. TCRdb's copy holds only in-frame clones and misses some; the assay was immunoSEQ multiplex PCR. The repertoire holds roughly 280,000 clones, around 86% seen once, with approximately 2% in the top ten. Sequencing was done on a sample of peripheral blood. The receptors derive from a man aged 50-59 years with acute or convalescent COVID-19. Both conserved end residues are part of each CDR3.

V: TRBV5-6
J: TRBJ1-3
CDR3: CASSRGREGSTIYF

V: TRBV7-6
J: TRBJ2-7
CDR3: CASSLESGKSYEQYF

V: TRBV18
J: TRBJ2-1
CDR3: CASSPKLERTSGGEQFF

V: TRBV19
J: TRBJ1-1
CDR3: CASSSQTANTEAFF

V: TRBV29-1
J: TRBJ2-5
CDR3: CSVAGFSSGRETQYF

V: TRBV3-1/TRBV3-2
J: TRBJ2-7
CDR3: CASSPNRGEEFYEQYF

V: TRBV7-5
J: TRBJ1-5
CDR3: CARSLQRGGQGGNQPQHF

V: TRBV4-2
J: TRBJ1-1
CDR3: CASSQDTGLNTEAFF

V: TRBV29-1
J: TRBJ1-2
CDR3: CSVESGQGFHYGYTF

V: TRBV6-5
J: TRBJ1-5
CDR3: CASSPGEKYNQPQHF

V: TRBV5-1
J: TRBJ1-2
CDR3: CASSLSPGGNYGYTF

V: TRBV15
J: TRBJ2-3
CDR3: CATSALDGGGRGDTQYF

V: TRBV6-5
J: TRBJ1-2
CDR3: CASSYSSLEHGYTF

V: TRBV2
J: TRBJ1-4
CDR3: CASLLAGGGNEKLFF

V: TRBV4-2
J: TRBJ2-1
CDR3: CASSQDLAGGPNEQFF